Listed below are T cell receptor beta chains from one sample, sequenced in a study of PD-1 blockade in classical Hodgkin lymphoma. Profiled with immunoSEQ multiplex PCR; TCRdb holds only in-frame clones, not every one. This sample has fewer than 45,000 clones, with 76% found just once. The sample consisted of peripheral blood mononuclear cells (PBMCs), taken at baseline. The receptors originated from a human donor with classical Hodgkin lymphoma. Each CDR3 is given with its conserved first and last residue. The order of the fields is D gene, V gene, J gene, CDR3 protein. The D gene is left open where the match is weak.

d_gene: .; v_gene: TRBV20-1; j_gene: TRBJ1-1; CDR3aa: CSAIQGLGAFF
d_gene: TRBD2; v_gene: TRBV7-6; j_gene: TRBJ2-1; CDR3aa: CASSPTSGSFDEQFF
d_gene: .; v_gene: TRBV29-1; j_gene: TRBJ2-5; CDR3aa: CSVDGQETQYF
d_gene: .; v_gene: TRBV11-1; j_gene: TRBJ2-1; CDR3aa: CASSWTLRNEQFF
d_gene: .; v_gene: TRBV28; j_gene: TRBJ1-5; CDR3aa: CASSLGDDNQPQHF
d_gene: .; v_gene: TRBV28; j_gene: TRBJ1-2; CDR3aa: CATQNRANYGYTF
d_gene: TRBD1; v_gene: TRBV19; j_gene: TRBJ2-4; CDR3aa: CASSIDLGTGGSKNIQYF
d_gene: .; v_gene: TRBV7-3; j_gene: TRBJ1-2; CDR3aa: CASSLMATSYGYTF
d_gene: TRBD1; v_gene: TRBV7-2; j_gene: TRBJ2-7; CDR3aa: CASSPGGAGSYEQYF
d_gene: TRBD1; v_gene: TRBV2; j_gene: TRBJ2-2; CDR3aa: CASSQGQGQIGELFF
d_gene: TRBD1; v_gene: TRBV2; j_gene: TRBJ2-7; CDR3aa: CAINPVSGTGTSYEQYF
d_gene: TRBD2; v_gene: TRBV6-5; j_gene: TRBJ2-7; CDR3aa: CASSYAGLAGGEQYF
d_gene: .; v_gene: TRBV5-1; j_gene: TRBJ1-6; CDR3aa: CASSLGPGEGSPLHF
d_gene: TRBD2; v_gene: TRBV5-4; j_gene: TRBJ2-1; CDR3aa: CASSLAAGVRNEQFF
d_gene: .; v_gene: TRBV7-3; j_gene: TRBJ2-5; CDR3aa: CASSLGAGGETQYF
d_gene: .; v_gene: TRBV6-5; j_gene: TRBJ2-5; CDR3aa: CASSPSQETQYF
d_gene: .; v_gene: TRBV7-1; j_gene: TRBJ1-2; CDR3aa: CASSLSGGASGYTF
d_gene: TRBD1; v_gene: TRBV15; j_gene: TRBJ1-4; CDR3aa: CATKLTGVEKLFF
d_gene: .; v_gene: TRBV28; j_gene: TRBJ2-5; CDR3aa: CASSLWESQETQYF
d_gene: .; v_gene: TRBV6-9; j_gene: TRBJ2-7; CDR3aa: CASSYGQGPHEQYF
d_gene: TRBD2; v_gene: TRBV5-1; j_gene: TRBJ2-1; CDR3aa: CASSLGPAGAANEQFF
d_gene: .; v_gene: TRBV7-8; j_gene: TRBJ2-1; CDR3aa: CASSRVGPSNEQFF
d_gene: TRBD2; v_gene: TRBV10-3; j_gene: TRBJ2-1; CDR3aa: CAISGGVAGEVEQFF
d_gene: .; v_gene: TRBV14; j_gene: TRBJ1-5; CDR3aa: CASSQPSDRDLNQPQHF
d_gene: TRBD1; v_gene: TRBV28; j_gene: TRBJ1-5; CDR3aa: CASSGTGGLWSNQPQHF
d_gene: .; v_gene: TRBV9; j_gene: TRBJ2-3; CDR3aa: CASSSAWSTDTQYF
d_gene: .; v_gene: TRBV7-9; j_gene: TRBJ2-7; CDR3aa: CASQVTGVNYEQYF
d_gene: .; v_gene: TRBV7-2; j_gene: TRBJ2-2; CDR3aa: CASSLYWGAGELFF
d_gene: TRBD1; v_gene: TRBV5-1; j_gene: TRBJ2-7; CDR3aa: CASSLTGGIYEQYF
d_gene: .; v_gene: TRBV27; j_gene: TRBJ1-6; CDR3aa: CASSVDGTDNSPLHF
d_gene: .; v_gene: TRBV21-1; j_gene: TRBJ2-7; CDR3aa: CASSKAFNRQHLEQYF
d_gene: .; v_gene: TRBV5-1; j_gene: TRBJ2-1; CDR3aa: CASSFAQLGDEQFF
d_gene: TRBD1; v_gene: TRBV28; j_gene: TRBJ1-5; CDR3aa: CASSLRYRGVSQPQHF
d_gene: .; v_gene: TRBV21-1; j_gene: TRBJ1-3; CDR3aa: CASSKFLTGGRRPGNTIYF
d_gene: .; v_gene: TRBV11-2; j_gene: TRBJ2-7; CDR3aa: CASTSTPTSEQYF
d_gene: .; v_gene: TRBV7-9; j_gene: TRBJ2-5; CDR3aa: CASSFLRGAHQETQYF
d_gene: .; v_gene: TRBV30; j_gene: TRBJ1-2; CDR3aa: CAWRVAMDYGYTF
d_gene: .; v_gene: TRBV6-1; j_gene: TRBJ1-5; CDR3aa: CASSEGQGGNQPQHF
d_gene: TRBD1; v_gene: TRBV19; j_gene: TRBJ1-3; CDR3aa: CASSSSRDRFGGNTIYF
d_gene: TRBD2; v_gene: TRBV15; j_gene: TRBJ2-1; CDR3aa: CATSRDTSGSNEQFF
d_gene: .; v_gene: TRBV5-6; j_gene: TRBJ2-3; CDR3aa: CASNLLSGTRTDTQYF
d_gene: .; v_gene: TRBV4-3; j_gene: TRBJ1-5; CDR3aa: CASSQDRFQPQHF
d_gene: TRBD2; v_gene: TRBV7-8; j_gene: TRBJ2-3; CDR3aa: CASRPPLREGADTQYF